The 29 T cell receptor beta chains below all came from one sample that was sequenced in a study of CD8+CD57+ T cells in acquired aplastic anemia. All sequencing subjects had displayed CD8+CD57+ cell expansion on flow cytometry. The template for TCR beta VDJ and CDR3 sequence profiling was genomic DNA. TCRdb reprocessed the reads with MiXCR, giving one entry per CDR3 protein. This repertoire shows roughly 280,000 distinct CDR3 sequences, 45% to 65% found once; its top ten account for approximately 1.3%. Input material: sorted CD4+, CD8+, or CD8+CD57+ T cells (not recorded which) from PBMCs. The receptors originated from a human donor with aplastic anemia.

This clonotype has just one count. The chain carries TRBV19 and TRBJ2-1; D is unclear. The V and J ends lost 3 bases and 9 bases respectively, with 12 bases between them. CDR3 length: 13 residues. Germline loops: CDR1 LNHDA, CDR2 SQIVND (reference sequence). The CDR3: CASSMVGVSEQFF. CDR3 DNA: TGTGCCAGTAGTATGGTCGGAGTGAGTGAGCAGTTCTTC.

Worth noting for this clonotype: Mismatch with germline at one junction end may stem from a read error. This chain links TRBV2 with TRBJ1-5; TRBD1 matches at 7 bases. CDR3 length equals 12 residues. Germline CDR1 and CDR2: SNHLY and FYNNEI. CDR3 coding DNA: TGTGCCAGCAGGGAGAACAGGGGACCCTTGGATTTT. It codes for CASRENRGPLDF.

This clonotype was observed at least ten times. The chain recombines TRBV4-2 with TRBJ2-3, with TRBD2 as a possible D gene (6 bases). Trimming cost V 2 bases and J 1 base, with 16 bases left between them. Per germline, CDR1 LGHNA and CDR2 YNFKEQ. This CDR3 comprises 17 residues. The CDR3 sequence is CASSQYYPGVGTDTQYF. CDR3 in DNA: TGTGCCAGCAGCCAATACTATCCGGGAGTCGGCACAGATACGCAGTATTTT.

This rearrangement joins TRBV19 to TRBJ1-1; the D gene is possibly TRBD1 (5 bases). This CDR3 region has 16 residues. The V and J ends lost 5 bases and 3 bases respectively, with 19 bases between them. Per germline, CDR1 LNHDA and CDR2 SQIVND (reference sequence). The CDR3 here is CASSRRTPRLDTEAFF. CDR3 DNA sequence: TGTGCCAGTAGTCGTAGGACACCCCGGTTAGACACTGAAGCTTTCTTT.

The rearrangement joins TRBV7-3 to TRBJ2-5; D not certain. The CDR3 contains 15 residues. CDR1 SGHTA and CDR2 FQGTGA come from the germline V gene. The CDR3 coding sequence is TGTTCAAGCAGCTTAGGGTCCTGGGCCGGGGAGACCCAGTACTTC. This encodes CSSSLGSWAGETQYF. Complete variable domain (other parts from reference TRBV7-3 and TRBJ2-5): GAGVSQTPSNKVTEKGKYVELRCDPISGHTALYWYRQSLGQGPEFLIYFQGTGAADDSGLPNDRFFAVRPEGSVSTLKIQRTERGDSAVYLCSSSLGSWAGETQYFGPGTRLLVL.

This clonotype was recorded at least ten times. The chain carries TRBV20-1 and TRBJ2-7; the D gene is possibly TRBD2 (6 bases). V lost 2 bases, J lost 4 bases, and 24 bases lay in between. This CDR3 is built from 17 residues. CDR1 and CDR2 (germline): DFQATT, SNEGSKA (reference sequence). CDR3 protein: CSARRPGLPGGRYEQYF. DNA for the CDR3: TGCAGTGCTAGAAGACCGGGACTCCCAGGAGGGCGATACGAGCAGTACTTC.

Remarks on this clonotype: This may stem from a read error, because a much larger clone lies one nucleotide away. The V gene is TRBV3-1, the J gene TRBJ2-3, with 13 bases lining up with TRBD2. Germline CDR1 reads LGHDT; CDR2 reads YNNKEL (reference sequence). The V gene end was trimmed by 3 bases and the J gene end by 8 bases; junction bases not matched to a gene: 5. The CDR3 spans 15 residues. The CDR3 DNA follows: TGTGCCAGCAGCCAGCCGGGACTAGCGGGGAGTACGCAGTATTTT. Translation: CASSQPGLAGSTQYF.

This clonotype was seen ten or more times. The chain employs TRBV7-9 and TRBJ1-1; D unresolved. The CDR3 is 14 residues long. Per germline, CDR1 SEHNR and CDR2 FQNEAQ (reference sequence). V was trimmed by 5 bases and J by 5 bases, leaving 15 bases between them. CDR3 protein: CASSRTQPETEAFF. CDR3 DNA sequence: TGTGCCAGCAGCCGTACACAACCCGAAACTGAAGCTTTCTTT.

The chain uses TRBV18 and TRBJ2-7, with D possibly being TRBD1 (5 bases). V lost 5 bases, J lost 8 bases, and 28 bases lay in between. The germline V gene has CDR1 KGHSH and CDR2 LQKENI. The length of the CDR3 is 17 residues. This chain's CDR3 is CASSESSRVEQYTKQYF. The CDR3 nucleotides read TGTGCCAGCTCAGAAAGTAGCAGGGTTGAACAATATACGAAGCAGTACTTC.

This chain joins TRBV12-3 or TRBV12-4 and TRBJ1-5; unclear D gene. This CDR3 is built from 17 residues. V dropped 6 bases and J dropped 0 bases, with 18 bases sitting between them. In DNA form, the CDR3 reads TGTGCCAGCAGCCCCCGGGCCAGGAGTCATAGCAATCAGCCCCAGCATTTT. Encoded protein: CASSPRARSHSNQPQHF.

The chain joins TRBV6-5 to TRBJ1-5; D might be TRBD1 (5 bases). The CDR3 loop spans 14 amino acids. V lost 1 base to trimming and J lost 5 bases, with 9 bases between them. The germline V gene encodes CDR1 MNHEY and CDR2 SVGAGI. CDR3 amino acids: CASSYLFRDQPQHF. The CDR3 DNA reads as TGTGCCAGCAGTTACTTGTTCAGGGATCAGCCCCAGCATTTT.

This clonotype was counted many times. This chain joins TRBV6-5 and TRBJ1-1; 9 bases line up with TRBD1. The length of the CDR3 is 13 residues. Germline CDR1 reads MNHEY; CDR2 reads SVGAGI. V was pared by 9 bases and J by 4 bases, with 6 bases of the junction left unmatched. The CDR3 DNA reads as TGTGCCAGTAACCGGGACAGGGTCACTGAAGCTTTCTTT. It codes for CASNRDRVTEAFF.

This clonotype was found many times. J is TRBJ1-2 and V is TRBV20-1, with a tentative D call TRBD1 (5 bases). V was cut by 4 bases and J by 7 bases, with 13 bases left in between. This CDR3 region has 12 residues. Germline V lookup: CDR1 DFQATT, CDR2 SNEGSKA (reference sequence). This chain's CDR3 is CSATQAVGGYTF. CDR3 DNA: TGCAGTGCTACACAGGCGGTTGGTGGCTACACCTTC.

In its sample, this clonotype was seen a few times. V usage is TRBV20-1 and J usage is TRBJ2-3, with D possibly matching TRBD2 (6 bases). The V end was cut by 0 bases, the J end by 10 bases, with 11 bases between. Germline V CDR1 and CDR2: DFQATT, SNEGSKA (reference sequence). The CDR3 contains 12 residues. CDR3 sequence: CSARDSQRAQYF. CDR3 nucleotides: TGCAGTGCTAGAGATTCTCAGCGGGCGCAGTATTTT.

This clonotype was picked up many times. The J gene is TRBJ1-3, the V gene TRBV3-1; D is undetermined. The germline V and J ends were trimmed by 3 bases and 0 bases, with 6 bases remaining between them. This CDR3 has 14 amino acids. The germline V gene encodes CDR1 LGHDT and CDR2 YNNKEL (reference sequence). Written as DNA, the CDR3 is TGTGCCAGCAGCCATTGGGGCTCTGGAAACACCATATATTTT. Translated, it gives CASSHWGSGNTIYF.

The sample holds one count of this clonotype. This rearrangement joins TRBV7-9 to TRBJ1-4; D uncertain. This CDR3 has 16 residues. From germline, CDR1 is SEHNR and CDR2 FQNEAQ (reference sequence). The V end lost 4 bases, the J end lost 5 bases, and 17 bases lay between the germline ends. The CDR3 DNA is TGTGCCAGCAGCTCCCAGCCGGGGAAATCCAATGAAAAACTGTTTTTT. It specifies CASSSQPGKSNEKLFF.

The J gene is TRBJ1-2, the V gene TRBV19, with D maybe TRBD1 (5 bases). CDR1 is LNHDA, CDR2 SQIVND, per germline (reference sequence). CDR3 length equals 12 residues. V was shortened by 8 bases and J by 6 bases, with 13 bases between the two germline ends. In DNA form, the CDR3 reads TGTGCCAGTGTGGGGACGGGGGATGGCTACACCTTC. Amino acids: CASVGTGDGYTF.

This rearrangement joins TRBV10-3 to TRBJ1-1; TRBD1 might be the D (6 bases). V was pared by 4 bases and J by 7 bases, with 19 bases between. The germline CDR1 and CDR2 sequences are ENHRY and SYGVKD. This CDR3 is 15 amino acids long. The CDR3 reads CAISGFRTVSYEAFF. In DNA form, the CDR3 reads TGTGCCATCAGTGGGTTCAGGACAGTAAGCTATGAAGCTTTCTTT.

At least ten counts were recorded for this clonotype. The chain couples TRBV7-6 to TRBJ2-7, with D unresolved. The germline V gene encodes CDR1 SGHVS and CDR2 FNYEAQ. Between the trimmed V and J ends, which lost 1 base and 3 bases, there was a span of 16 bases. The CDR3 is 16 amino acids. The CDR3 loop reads CASSLGPSSARYEQYF. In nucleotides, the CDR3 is TGTGCCAGCAGCTTAGGCCCCTCGTCAGCTCGCTACGAGCAGTACTTC. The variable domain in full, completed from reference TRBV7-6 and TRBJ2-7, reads GAGVSQSPRYKVTKRGQDVALRCDPISGHVSLYWYRQALGQGPEFLTYFNYEAQQDKSGLPNDRFSAERPEGSISTLTIQRTEQRDSAMYRCASSLGPSSARYEQYFGPGTRLTVT.

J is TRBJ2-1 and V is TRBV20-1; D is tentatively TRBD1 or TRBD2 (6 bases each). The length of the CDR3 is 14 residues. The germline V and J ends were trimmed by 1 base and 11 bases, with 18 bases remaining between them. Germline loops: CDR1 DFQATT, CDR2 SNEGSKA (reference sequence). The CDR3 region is CSARAGFVGGQQFF. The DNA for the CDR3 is TGCAGTGCTAGAGCTGGGTTTGTGGGGGGCCAGCAGTTCTTC.

For the CDR3, the DNA is TGTGCCAGCAGCTTAGCCTCTAACTACGAGCAGTACTTC. Translating gives CASSLASNYEQYF. The V call is TRBV7-2, the J call TRBJ2-7, with D unclear. Germline values: CDR1 SGHTA, CDR2 FQGNSA. The CDR3 contains 13 residues. V lost 0 bases and J lost 3, with 6 bases in between. The entire variable domain, with the rest obtained from reference TRBV7-2 and TRBJ2-7, is as follows: GAGVSQSPSNKVTEKGKDVELRCDPISGHTALYWYRQSLGQGLEFLIYFQGNSAPDKSGLPSDRFSAERTGGSVSTLTIQRTQQEDSAVYLCASSLASNYEQYFGPGTRLTVT.

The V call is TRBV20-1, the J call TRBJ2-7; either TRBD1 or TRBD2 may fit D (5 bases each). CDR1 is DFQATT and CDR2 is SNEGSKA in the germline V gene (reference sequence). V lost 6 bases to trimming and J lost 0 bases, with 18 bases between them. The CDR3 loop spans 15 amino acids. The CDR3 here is CSASSLAGSSYEQYF. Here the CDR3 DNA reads TGCAGTGCCAGCAGCCTAGCAGGGTCCTCCTACGAGCAGTACTTC.

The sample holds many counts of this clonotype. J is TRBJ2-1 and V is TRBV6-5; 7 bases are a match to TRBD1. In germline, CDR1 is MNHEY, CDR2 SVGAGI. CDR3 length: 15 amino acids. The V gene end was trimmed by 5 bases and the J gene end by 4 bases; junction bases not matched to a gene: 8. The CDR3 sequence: CASSPAGGQYNEQFF. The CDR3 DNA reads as TGTGCCAGCAGTCCAGCAGGGGGTCAGTACAATGAGCAGTTCTTC.

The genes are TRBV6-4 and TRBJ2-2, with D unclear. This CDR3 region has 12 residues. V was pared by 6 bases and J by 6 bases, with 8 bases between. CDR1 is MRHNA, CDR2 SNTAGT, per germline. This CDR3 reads CASRDNSGELFF. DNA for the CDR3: TGTGCCAGCAGAGACAACTCCGGGGAGCTGTTTTTT.

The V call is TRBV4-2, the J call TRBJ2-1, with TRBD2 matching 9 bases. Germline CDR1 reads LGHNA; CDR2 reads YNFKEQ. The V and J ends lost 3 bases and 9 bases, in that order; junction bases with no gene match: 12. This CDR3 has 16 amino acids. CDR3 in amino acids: CASSQGRLAEDSEQFF. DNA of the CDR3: TGTGCCAGCAGCCAGGGCAGACTAGCGGAAGACAGTGAGCAGTTCTTC.

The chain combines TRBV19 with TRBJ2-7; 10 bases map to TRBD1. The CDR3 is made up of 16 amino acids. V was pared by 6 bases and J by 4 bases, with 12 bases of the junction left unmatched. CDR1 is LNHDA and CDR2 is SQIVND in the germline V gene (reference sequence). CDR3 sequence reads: CASRETGTGENYEQYF. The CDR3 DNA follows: TGTGCCAGTAGGGAGACCGGGACAGGGGAGAATTACGAGCAGTACTTC.

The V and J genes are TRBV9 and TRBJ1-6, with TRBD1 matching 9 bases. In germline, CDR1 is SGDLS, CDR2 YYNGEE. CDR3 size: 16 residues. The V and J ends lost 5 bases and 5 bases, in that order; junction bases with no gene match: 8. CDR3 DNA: TGTGCCAGCAGTGCTCTTGGGACAGGGAATAATTCACCCCTCCACTTT. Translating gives CASSALGTGNNSPLHF.

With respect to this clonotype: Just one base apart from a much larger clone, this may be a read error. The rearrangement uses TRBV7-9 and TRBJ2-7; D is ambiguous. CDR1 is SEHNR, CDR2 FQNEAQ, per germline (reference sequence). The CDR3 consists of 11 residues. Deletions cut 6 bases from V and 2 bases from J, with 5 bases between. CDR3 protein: CASSRTYEQYF. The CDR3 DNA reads TGTGCCAGCAGTAGGACCTACGAGCAGTACTTC.

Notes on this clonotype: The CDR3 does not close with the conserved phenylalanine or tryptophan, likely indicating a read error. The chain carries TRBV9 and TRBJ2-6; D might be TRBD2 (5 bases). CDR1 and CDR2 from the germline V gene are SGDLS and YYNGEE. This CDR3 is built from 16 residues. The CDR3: CASSLGGYSGANVLTS. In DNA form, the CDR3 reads TGCGCCAGCAGCCTAGGAGGATACTCTGGGGCCAACGTCCTGACTTCC.